Listed below are T cell receptor beta chains from one sample, sequenced in a study of immune cell composition in non-small cell lung cancer. Data came from immunoSEQ multiplex PCR; TCRdb stores just in-frame clones and leaves some out. The sample has around 3,100 clones, roughly 80% seen once. What was sequenced was lung tumor tissue. The receptors stem from a human donor with non-small cell lung cancer. The CDR3 runs from the conserved cysteine through the conserved F or W. The D gene is left open where the match is weak. Expanded clones get a size class; other rows say once, few or many, or leave the size out.

>NA|TRBV5-1|NA|TRBJ2-7
TGCGCCAGCAGCTTGCAGACAGGCCCCACTCAGTACGAGCAGTACTTC
CASSLQTGPTQYEQYF
>NA|TRBV6-6|TRBD1|TRBJ2-1
TGTGCCAGCGGAGCCCGGGACAGGGCACTTTACAATGAGCAGTTCTTC
CASGARDRALYNEQFF
>NA|TRBV19|TRBD2|TRBJ2-3
TGTGCCAGTAGTAGCTCCGGGACTAGGGGAGATACGCAGTATTTT
CASSSSGTRGDTQYF
>NA|TRBV27|NA|TRBJ1-5
TGTGCCACCTCGAGGGAGGCCGGACAGCCCCAGCATTTT
CATSREAGQPQHF
>NA|TRBV7-9|TRBD2|TRBJ2-1
TGTGCCAGCAGCTTAGATAGGGCGGGAGGACGGTTCTTC
CASSLDRAGGRFF
>NA|TRBV28|TRBD1|TRBJ1-5
TGTGCCAGTCTTGGACAGGTCAATCAGCCCCAGCATTTT
CASLGQVNQPQHF
>few|TRBV5-4|TRBD2|TRBJ2-7
TGTGCCAGCAGCCCTGGGGGGGGTTCCTACGAGCAGTACTTC
CASSPGGGSYEQYF
>NA|TRBV27|NA|TRBJ2-7
TGTGCCAGCAGTTTAAGGAGATTC
CASSLRRF
>NA|TRBV15|NA|TRBJ2-5
TGTGCCACCAGCAGAGATGGACAGCTAGAGAAGACCCAGTACTTC
CATSRDGQLEKTQYF
>NA|TRBV28|TRBD1|TRBJ2-1
TGTGCCAGCAGTCCACCTCTCCAGGGGGCTATCGATGAGCAGTTCTTC
CASSPPLQGAIDEQFF
>once|TRBV29-1|NA|TRBJ2-5
TGCAGCGTTAGAAAGGGGCCTCAAGAGACCCAGTACTTC
CSVRKGPQETQYF
>NA|TRBV5-1|TRBD1|TRBJ1-5
TGCGCCAGCAGTCCTCGAGGGGGCGGACATCAGCCCCAGCATTTT
CASSPRGGGHQPQHF
>NA|TRBV28|TRBD2|TRBJ2-3
TGTGCCAGCAGTTTATGGGGACTAGCGGGAGCTTGGACGGCAGATACGCAGTATTTT
CASSLWGLAGAWTADTQYF
>NA|TRBV2|NA|TRBJ1-2
TGTGCCAGCAGTGAAGCAGGCAGGTTAAATACCCGAAACTATGGCTACACCTTC
CASSEAGRLNTRNYGYTF
>NA|TRBV29-1|NA|TRBJ2-3
TGCAGCGTTGGTAGGGGGGGGGACACAGATACGCAGTATTTT
CSVGRGGDTDTQYF
>NA|TRBV4-1|NA|TRBJ2-5
TGCGCCAGCAGCCACGGGTTACAAGAGACCCAGTACTTC
CASSHGLQETQYF
>NA|TRBV2|NA|TRBJ1-3
TGTGCCAGCAGTGAGGGGGCAGGCGGAAACACCATATATTTT
CASSEGAGGNTIYF
>once|TRBV9|TRBD2|TRBJ2-5
TGTGCCAGCAGCGTAGAACCGGGACTAGCGGGAGCGGCCCAGTACTTC
CASSVEPGLAGAAQYF
>NA|TRBV2|NA|TRBJ2-7
TGTGCCAGCAGTGAACGGGCCCACAGGACTAACTTC
CASSERAHRTNF
>once|TRBV6-1|NA|TRBJ1-2
TGTGCCAGCAGTGAATTCGGGGGGATCACCTATGGCTACACCTTC
CASSEFGGITYGYTF
>NA|TRBV10-3|NA|TRBJ2-3
TGTGCCATCAAGGAGGGAGCGTCGACAGATACGCAGTATTTT
CAIKEGASTDTQYF
>NA|TRBV14|NA|TRBJ2-6
TGTGCCAGCAGCCAAGAACGGATACAGGTTTCTGGGGCCAACGTCCTGACTTTC
CASSQERIQVSGANVLTF
>NA|TRBV28|NA|TRBJ2-3
TGTGCCAGCAGTTTAGAATTACGGGATCCGCAGTATTTT
CASSLELRDPQYF
>NA|TRBV28|TRBD1|TRBJ1-1
TGTGCCAGCAGTGTACGGGGGACAGGGTTCGCTGAAGCTTTCTTT
CASSVRGTGFAEAFF
>NA|TRBV7-3|TRBD2|TRBJ2-3
TGTGCCAGCAGCTTAATACCAGCGGGAGGCCAGGGTACGCAGTATTTT
CASSLIPAGGQGTQYF
>NA|TRBV30|NA|TRBJ2-3
TGTGCCAGGGGGCGCAGGGGGGCAGGTGGTACAGATACGCAGTATTTT
CARGRRGAGGTDTQYF
>NA|TRBV9|NA|TRBJ2-2
TGTGCCAGCAGCTCTCGACAGGAAAACACCGGGGAGCTGTTTTTT
CASSSRQENTGELFF
>NA|TRBV10-3|TRBD1|TRBJ1-5
TGTGCCATCGGGGACAGGGGTAGCAATCAGCCCCAGCATTTT
CAIGDRGSNQPQHF
>NA|TRBV5-1|TRBD1|TRBJ2-6
TGCGCCAGCAGCCCGGACCCACAGGGGATAAGCTCTGGGGCCAACGTCCTGACTTTC
CASSPDPQGISSGANVLTF
>NA|TRBV6-5|NA|TRBJ2-5
TGTGCCAGCAGTCCAAACGGGGAAAACCAAGAGACCCAGTACTTC
CASSPNGENQETQYF
>NA|TRBV5-1|TRBD1|TRBJ2-5
TGCGCCAGCAGCGCGGGACAGGGAGGACAAGAGACCCAGTACTTC
CASSAGQGGQETQYF
>NA|TRBV27|NA|TRBJ1-1
TGTGCCAGCAGTTTAGTGCCAGGGCTGGGAACTGAAGCTTTCTTT
CASSLVPGLGTEAFF
>NA|TRBV7-7|NA|TRBJ2-7
TGTGCTAGCAGCTTATACCTCCCGGCGCAGGGTGGCGAGCAGTACTTC
CASSLYLPAQGGEQYF
>NA|TRBV28|NA|TRBJ1-2
TGTGCCAGCAGGAGGGGACTTAACTATGGCTACACCTTC
CASRRGLNYGYTF
>NA|TRBV30|TRBD2|TRBJ2-1
TGTGCCTGGGGGTTTAGCGGGAGCGGTGAGCAGTTCTTC
CAWGFSGSGEQFF
>once|TRBV19|TRBD1|TRBJ1-1
TGTGCCAGCGCAGACAGGGTGAACACTGAAGCTTTCTTT
CASADRVNTEAFF
>NA|TRBV18|TRBD1|TRBJ2-7
TGTGCCAGCTCACCAAAAAAGGGTGTTACCGGGACAGGGCTCTCCTACGAGCAGTACTTC
CASSPKKGVTGTGLSYEQYF
>few|TRBV7-8|TRBD2|TRBJ2-5
TGTGCCAGCAGCTCAGACAGGACTAGCGGGAGTATTAAACAAGAGACCCAGTACTTC
CASSSDRTSGSIKQETQYF
>NA|TRBV5-6|TRBD2|TRBJ2-1
TGTGCCAGCAGCTTGTCTAGCGGTACCTACAATGAGCAGTTCTTC
CASSLSSGTYNEQFF
>NA|TRBV28|TRBD1|TRBJ1-5
TGTGCCAGCAGCCGAACAGGGGATCAGCCCCAGCATTTT
CASSRTGDQPQHF
>NA|TRBV28|TRBD2|TRBJ2-3
TGTGCCAGCCGGACTAGCGGGACAGATACGCAGTATTTT
CASRTSGTDTQYF
>NA|TRBV28|NA|TRBJ1-4
TGTGCCAGCAGTTCACCGACACCAACTAATGAAAAACTGTTTTTT
CASSSPTPTNEKLFF
>NA|TRBV11-2|NA|TRBJ2-3
TGTGCCAGCAGCACCCAACCACTAGATACACCGCAGTATTTT
CASSTQPLDTPQYF
>NA|TRBV29-1|NA|TRBJ1-2
TGCAGCGTAGGACAAAGAGCTAACTATGGCTACACCTTC
CSVGQRANYGYTF
>few|TRBV19|TRBD1|TRBJ2-2
TGTGCCAGTAGTCCGGGGACAGGGGCAGTCACCGGGGAGCTGTTTTTT
CASSPGTGAVTGELFF